Shown below are 9 T cell receptor beta chains from a single sample sequenced in a study of blood T cell repertoires in COVID-19 (dated by TCRdb to 2020 to 2022). Library method: the immunoSEQ multiplex PCR assay. TCRdb retrieved this table from immuneACCESS and kept in-frame rearrangements only. Not all clones are present; in checked studies, unresolved V genes account for under half, and no reason is known for the remainder. Recorded for this sample are roughly 150,000 clones; roughly 80% of them occurred a single time. The leading ten clones occupy roughly 2% of the sample. Sequenced: peripheral blood. The source is a woman at least 80 years old with acute or convalescent COVID-19.

A single count supports this clone. The chain combines TRBV19 with TRBJ1-6, with 9 bases matching TRBD1. V lost 6 bases to trimming and J lost 8 bases; unmatched junction nucleotides: 14. CDR3 length: 17 residues. Germline-derived CDR1 and CDR2 are LNHDA and SQIVND (reference sequence). CDR3 sequence (DNA): TGTGCCAGTAGCATATCCCTGCCGGGACAGGGAGATTCACCCCTCCACTTT. Protein product: CASSISLPGQGDSPLHF. Full variable domain (outside the CDR3, taken from reference TRBV19 and TRBJ1-6): DGGITQSPKYLFRKEGQNVTLSCEQNLNHDAMYWYRQDPGQGLRLIYYSQIVNDFQKGDIAEGYSVSREKKESFPLTVTSAQKNPTAFYLCASSISLPGQGDSPLHFGNGTRLTVT.

This clone was counted between two and nine times. The genes are TRBV6-6 and TRBJ1-2; TRBD1 aligns across 8 bases. The V segment lost 10 bases and the J segment 4 bases; nucleotides outside the gene matches: 8. Germline assignment: CDR1 MNHNY and CDR2 SVGAGI (reference sequence). The CDR3 runs to 13 residues. In nucleotides, the CDR3 is TGTGCCACTAGCAGGGACAGGTCCTATGGCTACACCTTC. Encoded protein: CATSRDRSYGYTF.

The chain links TRBV5-4 to TRBJ2-5, with 9 bases fitting TRBD1. This CDR3 comprises 13 residues. Germline values: CDR1 SGHNT, CDR2 YYREEE (reference sequence). The V segment lost 3 bases and the J segment 5 bases; nucleotides outside the gene matches: 2. Here the CDR3 reads CASSSDRGETQYF. The CDR3 bases are TGTGCCAGCAGCTCGGACAGGGGCGAGACCCAGTACTTC.

This chain links TRBV9 with TRBJ1-1, with D uncertain. V was pared by 0 bases and J by 0 bases, with 6 bases between. CDR3 length: 14 amino acids. CDR1 and CDR2 (germline): SGDLS, YYNGEE. The CDR3 here is CASSVATVNTEAFF. DNA for the CDR3: TGTGCCAGCAGCGTAGCAACGGTGAACACTGAAGCTTTCTTT.

This clone was seen only once. This chain joins TRBV5-5 and TRBJ1-1; D not certain. Trimming took 2 bases from V and 1 from J, leaving 12 bases between them. Germline V gene data show CDR1 as SGHKS and CDR2 as YYEKEE (reference sequence). The CDR3 length is 15 residues. CDR3 amino acids: CASSFMDNRNTEAFF. CDR3 sequence (DNA): TGTGCCAGCAGCTTCATGGATAACAGGAACACTGAAGCTTTCTTT.

The V and J genes are TRBV10-3 and TRBJ2-5; D might be TRBD2 (6 bases). Trimming took off 2 bases at V and 2 bases at J, with 9 bases between the two ends. The CDR3 extends over 14 amino acids. CDR1 is ENHRY, CDR2 SYGVKD, per germline. The CDR3: CAISERRVQETQYF. In DNA form, the CDR3 reads TGTGCCATCAGTGAGAGGAGGGTTCAAGAGACCCAGTACTTC.

This rearrangement joins TRBV30 to TRBJ1-2, with unresolved D. The CDR3 sequence is 15 residues long. Germline CDR1 reads GTSNPN; CDR2 reads SVGIG (reference sequence). Trimming cost V 0 bases and J 6 bases, with 17 bases left between them. CDR3 in DNA: TGTGCCTGGAGTGTTAATTTTCGTCGGTCGAATGGCTACACCTTC. Residues: CAWSVNFRRSNGYTF.

The gene calls are TRBV6-5 and TRBJ1-1; TRBD1 is a possible D gene (5 bases). The ends were cut back, 6 bases at V and 4 bases at J, with 21 bases in the middle. CDR3 length: 16 amino acids. Looked up from germline, CDR1 is MNHEY and CDR2 is SVGAGI. CDR3 bases: TGTGCCAGCAGCTACCTCGTGCGGGGGGGTCTCACTGAAGCTTTCTTT. Translating gives CASSYLVRGGLTEAFF.

This chain uses TRBV9 with TRBJ1-3, with TRBD1 as a possible D gene (6 bases). V lost 4 bases and J lost 4, with 12 bases in between. Germline V gives CDR1 SGDLS, CDR2 YYNGEE. There are 14 residues in the CDR3. CDR3 DNA: TGTGCCAGCAGCTCACAGGGTAGAGGAAACACCATATATTTT. This gives the protein CASSSQGRGNTIYF. Full variable domain (outside the CDR3, taken from reference TRBV9 and TRBJ1-3): DSGVTQTPKHLITATGQRVTLRCSPRSGDLSVYWYQQSLDQGLQFLIQYYNGEERAKGNILERFSAQQFPDLHSELNLSSLELGDSALYFCASSSQGRGNTIYFGEGSWLTVV.